Listed below are T cell receptor beta chains from one sample, sequenced in a study of cytomegalovirus exposure and HLA in healthy donors. TCRdb's table, derived via immunoSEQ multiplex PCR, lists solely in-frame clones and lacks some. This table has some 200,000 clones, 65% to 85% appearing once. Sequenced material: PBMCs. The receptors come from a boy aged 2 to 10 in good health and CMV-seronegative. Each CDR3 is given with its conserved first and last residue. Fields, in order: V gene, CDR3 protein.

>TRBV5-1
CASSRARADTQYF
>TRBV11-2
CASRPLGRRGGPDTQYF
>TRBV7-6
CASSTDSTPNQPQHF
>TRBV11-2
CASSLRSSLIKSSTDTQYF
>TRBV7-9
CASSSGGGGSPLHF
>TRBV9
CASSVTGTSSGANGLTF
>TRBV5-8
CASSSTGERGKLFF
>TRBV2
CASSDEADSNSPLHF
>TRBV6-6
CASSSQSSGGYEQYF
>TRBV5-1
CASRFYSGLKGKLFF
>TRBV21-1
CASRSAGGQETQYF
>TRBV7-2
CASSLVVNTEAFF
>TRBV6-1
CASSVAGQGSHAFYEQYF
>TRBV27
CASSRGRDNQPQHF
>TRBV5-6
CASSRGQGYYGYTF
>TRBV6-6
CASSTSGGSEETQYF
>TRBV7-2
CASRGGATDTQYF
>TRBV6-5
CASSYSTSGGTDTQYF
>TRBV10-3
CAISELAGGIDTQYF
>TRBV7-9
CASSPTVGATYNEQFF
>TRBV30
CAWSGVHYPSYEQYF
>TRBV21-1
CASSKEGPAQRTDTQYF
>TRBV4-3
CASSQDRDRDLGGYTF
>TRBV5-4
CASSRDSGELFF
>TRBV5-6
CASSRAGRFEETQYF
>TRBV5-1
CASSLEGQGNTEAFF
>TRBV7-3
CASSPGTSEQYF
>TRBV27
CASSNRGLGEQYF
>TRBV5-4
CASSPATGPYEQYF
>TRBV7-2
CASSSGWTVNSPLHF
>TRBV19
CASTGQGSSPLHF
>TRBV7-3
CASSQTGINTGELFF
>TRBV5-6
CASSLSTTPSYEQYF
>TRBV10-3
CAISETDSSTDTQYF
>TRBV18
CASSPTTTLEVEQFF
>TRBV10-3
CAISGSGTGNYGYTF
>TRBV5-8
CASSLLLSVWPDTQYF
>TRBV7-2
CASSLQEGSRFF
>TRBV2
CASSSDTEKLFF
>TRBV7-6
CASSSSDRSNGYTF
>TRBV7-9
CASTVSGSQETQYF
>TRBV5-6
CASSLIGGSPYEQYF
>TRBV25-1
CASSERLNSPLHF
>TRBV9
CASSVDSNEQFF
>TRBV5-1
CASSLLGGAGRGNEQFF
>TRBV2
CASSGQGRVNSPLHF
>TRBV1
CTSSQDPRLAGGTDTQYF
>TRBV10-1
CASSESAGNNEQFF
>TRBV25-1
CASRGSNQPQHF
>TRBV4-3
CASSPQRGLSYNEQFF